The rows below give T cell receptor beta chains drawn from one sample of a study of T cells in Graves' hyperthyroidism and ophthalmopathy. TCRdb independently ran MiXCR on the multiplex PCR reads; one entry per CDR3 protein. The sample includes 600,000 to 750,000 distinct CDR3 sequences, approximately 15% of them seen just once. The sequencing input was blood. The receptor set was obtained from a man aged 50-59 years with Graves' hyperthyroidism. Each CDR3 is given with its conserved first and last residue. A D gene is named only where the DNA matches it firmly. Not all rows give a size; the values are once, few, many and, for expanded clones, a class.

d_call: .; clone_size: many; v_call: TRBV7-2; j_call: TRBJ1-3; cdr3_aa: CASSSHRGGSGNTIYF; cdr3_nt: TGTGCCAGCAGCTCCCACCGGGGGGGCTCTGGAAACACCATATATTTT
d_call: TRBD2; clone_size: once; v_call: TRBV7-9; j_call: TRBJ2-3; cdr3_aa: CASSPKYREVEIDTQYF; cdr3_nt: TGTGCCAGCAGCCCAAAATACCGGGAGGTTGAGATAGATACGCAGTATTTT
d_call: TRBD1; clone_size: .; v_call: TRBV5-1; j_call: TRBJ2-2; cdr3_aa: CASRPGQGLYGELLF; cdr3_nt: TGCGCCAGCAGACCGGGACAGGGTCTCTACGGGGAGCTGTTGTTT
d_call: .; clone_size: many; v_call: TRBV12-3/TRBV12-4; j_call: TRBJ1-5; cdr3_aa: CASRFHGAGNQPQHF; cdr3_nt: TGTGCCAGCAGATTCCATGGGGCGGGCAATCAGCCCCAGCATTTT
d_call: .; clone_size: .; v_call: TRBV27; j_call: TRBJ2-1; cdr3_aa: CASSTLPRVAYPDEQFF; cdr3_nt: TGTGCCAGCAGTACCCTCCCCCGGGTAGCGTATCCGGATGAGCAGTTCTTC
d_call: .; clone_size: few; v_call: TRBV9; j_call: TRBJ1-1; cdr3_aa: CASSERVGSTEAFF; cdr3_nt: TGTGCCAGCAGCGAAAGGGTAGGGAGCACTGAAGCTTTCTTT
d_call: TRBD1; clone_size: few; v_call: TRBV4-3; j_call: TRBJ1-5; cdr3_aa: CASSRGTGLNQPQHF; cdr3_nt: TGCGCCAGCAGCCGCGGGACAGGGCTTAATCAGCCCCAGCATTTT
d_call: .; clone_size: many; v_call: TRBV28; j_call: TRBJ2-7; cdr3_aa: CASSSPRGPYEQYF; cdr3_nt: TGTGCCAGCAGTTCCCCGCGGGGGCCTTACGAGCAGTACTTC
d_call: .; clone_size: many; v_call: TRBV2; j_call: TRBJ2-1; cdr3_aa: CASSEFGPSANEQFF; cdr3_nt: TGTGCCAGCAGTGAGTTCGGGCCATCAGCGAATGAGCAGTTCTTC
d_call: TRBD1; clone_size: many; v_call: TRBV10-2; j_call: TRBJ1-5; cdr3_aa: CASSEQGTGLSQPQHF; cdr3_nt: TGCGCCAGCAGTGAGCAGGGGACAGGGTTGAGTCAGCCCCAGCATTTT
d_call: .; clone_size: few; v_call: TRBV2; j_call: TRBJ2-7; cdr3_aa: CASTEQPDSYEQYF; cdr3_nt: TGTGCCAGCACTGAACAACCGGACTCCTACGAGCAGTACTTC
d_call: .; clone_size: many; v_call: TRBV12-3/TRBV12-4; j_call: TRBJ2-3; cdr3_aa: CASSFLGSITDTQYF; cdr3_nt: TGTGCCAGCAGTTTCTTGGGAAGTATCACAGATACGCAGTATTTT
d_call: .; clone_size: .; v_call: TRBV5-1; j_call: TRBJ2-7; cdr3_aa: CASGTPEGNEQYF; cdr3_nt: TGCGCCAGCGGGACACCCGAAGGGAACGAGCAGTACTTC
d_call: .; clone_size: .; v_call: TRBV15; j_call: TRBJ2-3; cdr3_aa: CATSRAPWGLRDSPDTQYF; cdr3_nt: TGTGCCACCAGCAGAGCCCCCTGGGGCTTGCGGGATTCGCCAGATACGCAGTATTTT
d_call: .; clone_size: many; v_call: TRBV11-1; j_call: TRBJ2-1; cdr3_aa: CASSFLEPPNEQFF; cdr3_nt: TGTGCCAGCAGCTTCCTCGAGCCCCCCAATGAGCAGTTCTTC
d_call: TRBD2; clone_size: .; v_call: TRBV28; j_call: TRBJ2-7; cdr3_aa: CASSLGMGRAPYEQYF; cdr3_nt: TGTGCCAGCAGTTTAGGGATGGGGAGGGCCCCCTACGAGCAGTACTTC
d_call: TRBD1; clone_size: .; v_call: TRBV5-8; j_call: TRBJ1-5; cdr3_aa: CASSRTGQTSNQPQHF; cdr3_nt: TGTGCCAGCAGCAGGACAGGTCAAACTAGCAATCAGCCCCAGCATTTT
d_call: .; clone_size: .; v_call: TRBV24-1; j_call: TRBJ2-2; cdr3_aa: CATSVTGELFF; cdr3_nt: TGTGCCACCAGTGTGACCGGGGAGCTGTTTTTT
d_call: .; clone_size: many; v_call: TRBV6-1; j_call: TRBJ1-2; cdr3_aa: CASSRGRGLYGYTF; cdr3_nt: TGTGCCAGCAGTCGCGGTAGGGGCCTCTATGGCTACACCTTC
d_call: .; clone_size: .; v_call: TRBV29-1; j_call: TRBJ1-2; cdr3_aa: CSVEGEASNLYGYTF; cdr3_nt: TGCAGCGTTGAAGGCGAGGCCTCAAACCTCTATGGCTACACCTTC
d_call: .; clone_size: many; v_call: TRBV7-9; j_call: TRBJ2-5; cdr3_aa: CASSPKRRLGETQYF; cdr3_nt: TGTGCCAGCAGCCCTAAGAGGAGGTTGGGAGAGACCCAGTACTTC
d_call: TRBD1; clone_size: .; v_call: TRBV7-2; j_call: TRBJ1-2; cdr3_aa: CASSLSSGQVYGYTF; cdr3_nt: TGTGCCAGCAGCTTAAGTTCAGGACAGGTCTATGGCTACACCTTC
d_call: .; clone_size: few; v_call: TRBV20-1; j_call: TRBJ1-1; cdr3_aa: CSAREPSGNTEAFF; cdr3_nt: TGCAGTGCTCGAGAGCCCTCCGGGAACACTGAAGCTTTCTTT
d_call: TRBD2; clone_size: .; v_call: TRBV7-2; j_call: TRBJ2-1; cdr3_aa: CASSLGGRATNEQFF; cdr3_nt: TGTGCCAGCAGCTTAGGCGGGAGGGCCACCAATGAGCAGTTCTTC
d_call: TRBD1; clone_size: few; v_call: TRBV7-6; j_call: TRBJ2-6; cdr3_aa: CASSHLQGASSGANVLTF; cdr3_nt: TGTGCCAGCAGCCACCTTCAGGGGGCAAGCTCTGGGGCCAACGTCCTGACTTTC
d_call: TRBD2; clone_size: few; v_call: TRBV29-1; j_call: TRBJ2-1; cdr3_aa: CSVVGTSSGGWQFF; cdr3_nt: TGCAGCGTTGTTGGGACTAGCTCCGGGGGTTGGCAGTTCTTC
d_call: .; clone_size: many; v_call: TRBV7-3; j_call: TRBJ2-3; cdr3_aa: CASSLLASHRDTQYF; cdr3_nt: TGTGCCAGCAGCTTATTAGCGTCTCACAGAGATACGCAGTATTTT
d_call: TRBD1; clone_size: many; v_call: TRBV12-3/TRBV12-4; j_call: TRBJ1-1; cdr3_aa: CATTTGAGAFF; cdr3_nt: TGTGCCACCACGACAGGGGCGGGAGCTTTCTTT
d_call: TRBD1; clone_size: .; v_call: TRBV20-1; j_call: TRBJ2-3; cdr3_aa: CSASSPDRVRADTQYF; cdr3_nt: TGCAGTGCTAGTAGCCCGGACAGGGTTCGCGCAGATACGCAGTATTTT
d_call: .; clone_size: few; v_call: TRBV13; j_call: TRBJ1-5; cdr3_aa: CASSLGTLGSNQPQHF; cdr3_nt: TGTGCCAGCAGCCTTGGGACGCTTGGCAGCAATCAGCCCCAGCATTTT
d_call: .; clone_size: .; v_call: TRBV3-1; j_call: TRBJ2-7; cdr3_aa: CASSTRGEGAYEQYF; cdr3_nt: TGTGCCAGCAGTACCCGAGGAGAGGGGGCCTACGAGCAGTACTTC
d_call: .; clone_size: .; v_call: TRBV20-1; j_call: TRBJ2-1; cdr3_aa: CSASFGPNEQFF; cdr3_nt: TGCAGTGCTAGTTTCGGTCCCAATGAGCAGTTCTTC
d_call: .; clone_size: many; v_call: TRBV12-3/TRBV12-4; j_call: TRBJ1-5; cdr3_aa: CASSLMEQPQHF; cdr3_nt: TGTGCCAGCAGTTTGATGGAACAGCCCCAGCATTTT
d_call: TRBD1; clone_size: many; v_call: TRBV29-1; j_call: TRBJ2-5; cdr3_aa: CSVEEGQVGETQYF; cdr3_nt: TGCAGCGTTGAAGAAGGACAGGTTGGAGAGACCCAGTACTTC
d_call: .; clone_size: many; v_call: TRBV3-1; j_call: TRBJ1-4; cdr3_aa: CASSQDSGQNNEKLFF; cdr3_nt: TGTGCCAGCAGCCAAGATTCAGGACAGAACAATGAAAAACTGTTTTTT
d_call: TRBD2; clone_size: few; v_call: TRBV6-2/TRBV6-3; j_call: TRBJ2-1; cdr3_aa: CASSSIRGVFYNEQFF; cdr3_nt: TGTGCCAGCAGTTCCATTCGGGGGGTGTTCTACAATGAGCAGTTCTTC
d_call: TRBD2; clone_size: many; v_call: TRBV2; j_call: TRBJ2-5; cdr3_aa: CASSLTSGRGETQYF; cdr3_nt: TGTGCCAGCAGTTTGACTAGCGGGAGAGGGGAGACCCAGTACTTC
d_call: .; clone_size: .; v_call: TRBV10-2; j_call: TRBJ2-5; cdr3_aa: CASSQQEGGRKTQYF; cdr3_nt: TGCGCCAGCAGCCAACAGGAGGGAGGAAGAAAGACCCAGTACTTC
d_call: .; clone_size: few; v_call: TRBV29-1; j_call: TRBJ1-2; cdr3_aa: CSVVGRVNYGYTF; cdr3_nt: TGCAGCGTTGTCGGTCGGGTAAACTATGGCTACACCTTC
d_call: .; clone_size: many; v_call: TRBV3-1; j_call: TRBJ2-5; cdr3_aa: CASSQDHQTQYF; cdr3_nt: TGTGCCAGCAGCCAAGACCACCAGACCCAGTACTTC
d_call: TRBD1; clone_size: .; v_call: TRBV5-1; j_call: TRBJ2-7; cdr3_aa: CASSRDSGWAEQYF; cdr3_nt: TGCGCCAGCAGCCGGGACAGTGGGTGGGCCGAGCAGTACTTC
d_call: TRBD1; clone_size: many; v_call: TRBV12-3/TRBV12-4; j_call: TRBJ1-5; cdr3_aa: CASSFRTGVNQPQHF; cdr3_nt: TGTGCCAGCAGTTTTAGGACAGGGGTCAATCAGCCCCAGCATTTT
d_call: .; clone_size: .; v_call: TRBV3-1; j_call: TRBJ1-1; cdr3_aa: CASSLIGGEAFF; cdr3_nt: TGTGCCAGCAGCCTGATAGGGGGGGAAGCTTTCTTT
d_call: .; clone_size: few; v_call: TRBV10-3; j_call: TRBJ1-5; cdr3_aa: CAISEERWNQPQHF; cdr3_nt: TGTGCCATCAGTGAGGAACGTTGGAATCAGCCCCAGCATTTT
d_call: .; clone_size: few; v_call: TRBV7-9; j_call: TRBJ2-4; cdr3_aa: CASSFSARTKNIQYF; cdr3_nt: TGTGCCAGCAGCTTTTCGGCGAGGACCAAAAACATTCAGTACTTC
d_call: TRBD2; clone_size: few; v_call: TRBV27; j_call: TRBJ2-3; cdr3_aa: CASGVAGGPTDTQYF; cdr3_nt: TGTGCCAGCGGGGTGGCGGGAGGGCCGACAGATACGCAGTATTTT
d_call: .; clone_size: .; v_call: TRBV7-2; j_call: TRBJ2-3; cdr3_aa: CASSSSERGGTDTQYF; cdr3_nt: TGTGCCAGCAGCAGCTCCGAGAGGGGTGGCACAGATACGCAGTATTTT
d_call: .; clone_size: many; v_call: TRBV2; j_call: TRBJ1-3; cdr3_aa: CASSSTAYSGNTIYF; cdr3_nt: TGTGCCAGCAGTAGCACAGCTTACTCTGGAAACACCATATATTTT
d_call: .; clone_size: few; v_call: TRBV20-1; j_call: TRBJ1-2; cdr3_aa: CSALKPGLKTGYGYTF; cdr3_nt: TGCAGTGCGCTTAAACCGGGACTTAAGACGGGCTATGGCTACACCTTC
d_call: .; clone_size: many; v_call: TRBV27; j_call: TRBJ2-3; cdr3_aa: CASSLIRPWADTQYF; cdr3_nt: TGTGCCAGCAGTTTAATCCGCCCATGGGCAGATACGCAGTATTTT
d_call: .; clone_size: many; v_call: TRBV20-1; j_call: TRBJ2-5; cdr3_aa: CSARDFTSRQETQYF; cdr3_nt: TGCAGTGCTAGAGATTTCACTAGCAGACAAGAGACCCAGTACTTC
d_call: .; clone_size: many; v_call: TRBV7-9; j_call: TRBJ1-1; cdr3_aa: CASERNTEAFF; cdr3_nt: TGTGCCAGCGAACGGAACACTGAAGCTTTCTTT
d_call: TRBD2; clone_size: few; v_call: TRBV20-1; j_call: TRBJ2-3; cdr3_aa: CSARDPTGGPIDTQYF; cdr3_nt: TGCAGTGCTAGAGATCCGACGGGAGGGCCTATAGATACGCAGTATTTT